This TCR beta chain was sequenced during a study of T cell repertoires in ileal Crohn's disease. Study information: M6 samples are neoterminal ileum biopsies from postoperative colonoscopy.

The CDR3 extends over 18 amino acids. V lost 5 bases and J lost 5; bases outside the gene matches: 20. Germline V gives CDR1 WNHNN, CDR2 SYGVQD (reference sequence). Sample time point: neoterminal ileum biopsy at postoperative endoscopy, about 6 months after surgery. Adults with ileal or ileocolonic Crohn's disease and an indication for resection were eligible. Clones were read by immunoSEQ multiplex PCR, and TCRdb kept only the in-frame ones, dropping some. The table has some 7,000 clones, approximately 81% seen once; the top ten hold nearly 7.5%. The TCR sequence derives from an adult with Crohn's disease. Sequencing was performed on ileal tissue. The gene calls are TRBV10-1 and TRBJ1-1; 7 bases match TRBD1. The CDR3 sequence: CASSISSPLQGKSTEAFF. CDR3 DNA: TGCGCCAGCAGTATCTCGAGCCCACTACAGGGGAAATCGACTGAAGCTTTCTTT.